Below are 21 T cell receptor beta chains sequenced from a single sample in a study of blood T cell repertoires in COVID-19. Sequencing was performed with immunoSEQ multiplex PCR; in TCRdb, only in-frame clones are kept and a portion is missing. The sample has 150,000 to 250,000 clones, around 79% seen once. Sequencing input: peripheral blood. The receptor source for this set is a woman aged 40 to 49 with COVID-19, enrolled during active disease.

The chain recombines TRBV29-1 with TRBJ1-1; 10 nucleotides match TRBD1. V lost 2 bases to trimming and J lost 6 bases; unmatched junction nucleotides: 6. The CDR3 is 14 residues long. Germline V CDR1 and CDR2: SQVTM, ANQGSEA. Here the CDR3 reads CSVESGQGRPEAFF. As DNA, the CDR3 is TGCAGCGTTGAATCGGGACAGGGGCGTCCTGAAGCTTTCTTT.

The chain is built from TRBV19 and TRBJ2-1; 8 bases fit TRBD2. Trimming took 3 bases from V and 4 from J; bases not matched to a gene: 2. CDR1 is LNHDA and CDR2 is SQIVND in the germline V gene (reference sequence). The CDR3 consists of 14 residues. The CDR3 is CASSMAGGYNEQFF. The CDR3 DNA sequence: TGTGCCAGTAGTATGGCGGGGGGTTACAATGAGCAGTTCTTC.

V gene TRBV5-1 combines with J gene TRBJ1-4, with 7 bases identical to TRBD1. CDR3 length: 15 amino acids. V dropped 2 bases and J dropped 4; count of bases not matched to a gene: 5. The germline CDR1 and CDR2 sequences are SGHRS and YFSETQ. CDR3 residues: CASSFTGDGNEKLFF. In DNA, the CDR3 is TGCGCCAGCAGCTTCACAGGGGATGGTAATGAAAAACTGTTTTTT.

This clone was observed a few times. The rearrangement links TRBV2 to TRBJ1-6; no clear D. The CDR3 runs 15 residues. Per the germline V gene, CDR1 is SNHLY and CDR2 is FYNNEI. Trimming took 2 bases from V and 5 from J, leaving 10 bases between them. The CDR3 reads CASSESGRNNSPLHF. The CDR3 DNA is TGTGCCAGCAGTGAAAGCGGCAGGAATAATTCACCCCTCCACTTT. Variable domain in full (rest from reference TRBV2 and TRBJ1-6): EPEVTQTPSHQVTQMGQEVILRCVPISNHLYFYWYRQILGQKVEFLVSFYNNEISEKSEIFDDQFSVERPDGSNFTLKIRSTKLEDSAMYFCASSESGRNNSPLHFGNGTRLTVT.

This clone was found once. This rearrangement joins TRBV5-1 to TRBJ2-3; 10 bases are shared with TRBD1. Germline assignment: CDR1 SGHRS and CDR2 YFSETQ. CDR3 length equals 15 residues. V lost 4 bases and J lost 5; bases outside the gene matches: 7. CDR3 sequence reads: CASSRDRGGQDTQYF. As DNA, the CDR3 is TGCGCCAGCAGCCGGGACAGGGGCGGTCAAGATACGCAGTATTTT. Full variable domain (missing parts from reference TRBV5-1 and TRBJ2-3): KAGVTQTPRYLIKTRGQQVTLSCSPISGHRSVSWYQQTPGQGLQFLFEYFSETQRNKGNFPGRFSGRQFSNSRSEMNVSTLELGDSALYLCASSRDRGGQDTQYFGPGTRLTVL.

V is TRBV5-4 and J is TRBJ1-1; TRBD1 matches 7 bases. The CDR3 runs to 15 residues. Germline assignment: CDR1 SGHNT and CDR2 YYREEE (reference sequence). J was trimmed by 1 base and V by 2 bases; bases with no gene match: 5. CDR3 DNA sequence: TGTGCCAGCAGCTTAGAGGGGGCAAAGAACACTGAAGCTTTCTTT. Translated: CASSLEGAKNTEAFF.

The chain has TRBV5-1 and TRBJ2-7; D may be TRBD1 (6 bases). Between the trimmed V and J ends, which lost 4 bases and 5 bases, there was a span of 19 bases. Germline-derived CDR1 and CDR2 are SGHRS and YFSETQ. The CDR3 length is 15 residues. CDR3 DNA: TGCGCCAGCAGCCTAGGGTCGACAGGAGACAACGAGCAGTACTTC. Amino acids: CASSLGSTGDNEQYF.

The V gene is TRBV9, the J gene TRBJ1-6; 8 nucleotides agree with TRBD1. This CDR3 contains 13 residues. CDR1 and CDR2 (germline): SGDLS, YYNGEE. V gave up 3 bases and J gave up 14 bases; unmatched junction bases: 7. In DNA, the CDR3 is TGTGCCAGCAGCGCGACAGGGGCCCCGGCCCTCCACTTT. Residues: CASSATGAPALHF.

This clone was observed a handful of times. The J gene is TRBJ1-2, the V gene TRBV9; D is possibly TRBD1 (5 bases). CDR3 size: 13 residues. Looked up from germline, CDR1 is SGDLS and CDR2 is YYNGEE. V lost 7 bases and J lost 4, with 14 bases in between. The CDR3 DNA is TGTGCCAGCGTGGGGGGAGACACCTATGGCTACACCTTC. As protein: CASVGGDTYGYTF. Combining the CDR3 with reference TRBV9 and TRBJ1-2 gives the whole variable domain DSGVTQTPKHLITATGQRVTLRCSPRSGDLSVYWYQQSLDQGLQFLIQYYNGEERAKGNILERFSAQQFPDLHSELNLSSLELGDSALYFCASVGGDTYGYTFGSGTRLTVV.

V gene TRBV6-2 or TRBV6-3 combines with J gene TRBJ2-7; weak D call: TRBD1 (7 bases). Trimming took off 5 bases at V and 2 bases at J, with 16 bases between the two ends. The CDR3 consists of 15 residues. The germline V gene has CDR1 MNHEY and CDR2 SVGEGT. CDR3 bases: TGTGCCAGCAGTGGGGGGACAGCCTTGACCTACGAGCAGTACTTC. This translates into CASSGGTALTYEQYF.

This chain links TRBV10-3 with TRBJ2-7; 7 positions agree with TRBD2. Trimming at V came to 5 bases and at J to 6 bases, leaving 4 bases not matched to a gene. Germline V gene lookup returns CDR1 ENHRY and CDR2 SYGVKD. This CDR3 has 12 amino acids. The CDR3 here is CAISRGEGEQYF. Here the CDR3 DNA reads TGTGCCATCAGTCGGGGGGAGGGCGAGCAGTACTTC.

On this clone: Other DNA sequences in the sample encode the same CDR3. Here the CDR3 reads CASSFRGRDTGELFF. CDR3 coding DNA: TGTGCCAGCAGTTTCAGGGGGCGTGACACCGGGGAGCTGTTTTTT. J is TRBJ2-2 and V is TRBV27; 8 positions agree with TRBD1. The V gene end was trimmed by 3 bases and the J gene end by 3 bases; junction bases not matched to a gene: 3. This CDR3 is built from 15 residues. Germline CDR1 MNHEY, CDR2 SMNVEV (reference sequence).

The chain couples TRBV9 to TRBJ2-5; a weak D match, TRBD1 (6 bases). CDR1 is SGDLS, CDR2 YYNGEE, per germline. This CDR3 is built from 16 residues. Trimming took off 4 bases at V and 5 bases at J, with 21 bases between the two ends. For the CDR3, the DNA is TGTGCCAGCAGCCCCCAGGGGCAGGGGCTACCGGAGACCCAGTACTTC. As protein: CASSPQGQGLPETQYF.

The chain combines TRBV12-3 or TRBV12-4 with TRBJ2-4; D unresolved. The CDR3 totals 11 residues. V was trimmed by 4 bases and J by 6 bases, leaving 4 bases between them. The DNA for the CDR3 is TGTGCCAGCAGTTCGGGAAACATTCAGTACTTC. Protein: CASSSGNIQYF.

This clone occurred many times. The chain uses TRBV10-3 and TRBJ1-2, with TRBD1 identical over 9 bases. From germline, CDR1 is ENHRY and CDR2 SYGVKD. The V gene end was trimmed by 6 bases and the J gene end by 7 bases; junction bases not matched to a gene: 3. This CDR3 contains 12 residues. DNA of the CDR3: TGTGCCATCAGGGAGACAGGGGGTGGCTACACCTTC. Protein sequence: CAIRETGGGYTF.

This clone was detected once. V usage is TRBV19 and J usage is TRBJ2-2; TRBD2 agrees at 7 bases. Germline V gene lookup returns CDR1 LNHDA and CDR2 SQIVND (reference sequence). This CDR3 contains 15 residues. V shed 7 bases, J shed 1 base, and the junction held 6 bases outside the gene matches. CDR3 loop: CASNGGGGNTGELFF. DNA for the CDR3: TGTGCCAGTAACGGCGGCGGGGGGAACACCGGGGAGCTGTTTTTT.

J is TRBJ1-1 and V is TRBV20-1; D unresolved. Germline V gene lookup returns CDR1 DFQATT and CDR2 SNEGSKA (reference sequence). The CDR3 length is 11 residues. The V gene lost 6 bases and the J gene lost 1 base, with 6 bases spanning the gap. This chain's CDR3 is CSAPGNTEAFF. DNA for the CDR3: TGCAGTGCCCCAGGGAACACTGAAGCTTTCTTT.

The rearrangement joins TRBV3-1 (or the pseudogene TRBV3-2) to TRBJ2-1; TRBD2 agrees at 10 bases. The CDR3 sequence is 15 residues long. The V gene end was trimmed by 5 bases and the J gene end by 4 bases; junction bases not matched to a gene: 5. Germline-derived CDR1 and CDR2 are LGHDT and YNNKEL (reference sequence). The CDR3 DNA sequence: TGTGCCAGCAGCGTCACTAGCGGGGTATACAATGAGCAGTTCTTC. Translated: CASSVTSGVYNEQFF.

The chain employs TRBV5-1 and TRBJ1-2; 9 bases fit TRBD1. Germline lookup yields CDR1 SGHRS and CDR2 YFSETQ. V dropped 7 bases and J dropped 2; count of bases not matched to a gene: 3. The CDR3 has 13 amino acids. This CDR3 reads CASAGQGNYGYTF. As DNA, the CDR3 is TGCGCCAGCGCCGGACAGGGGAACTATGGCTACACCTTC.

This chain links TRBV5-6 with TRBJ2-7; 8 bases align to TRBD1. The germline V gene encodes CDR1 SGHDT and CDR2 YYEEEE. With 3 bases clipped from V and 3 bases from J, the junction kept 17 bases outside the gene matches. This CDR3 has 18 residues. The CDR3 region is CASSWAPGQGPGDYEQYF. CDR3 nucleotides: TGTGCCAGCAGCTGGGCCCCCGGACAGGGACCGGGTGACTACGAGCAGTACTTC.

The chain combines TRBV9 with TRBJ1-2, with a tentative D call TRBD1 (5 bases). The V gene lost 3 bases and the J gene lost 0 bases, with 18 bases spanning the gap. The CDR3 contains 17 residues. Germline CDR1 and CDR2: SGDLS and YYNGEE. In DNA form, the CDR3 reads TGTGCCAGCAGCGAGCGACAGCTACTGACTTCTAACTATGGCTACACCTTC. Translation gives CASSERQLLTSNYGYTF. Supplemented by reference TRBV9 and TRBJ1-2, the full variable domain reads DSGVTQTPKHLITATGQRVTLRCSPRSGDLSVYWYQQSLDQGLQFLIQYYNGEERAKGNILERFSAQQFPDLHSELNLSSLELGDSALYFCASSERQLLTSNYGYTFGSGTRLTVV.